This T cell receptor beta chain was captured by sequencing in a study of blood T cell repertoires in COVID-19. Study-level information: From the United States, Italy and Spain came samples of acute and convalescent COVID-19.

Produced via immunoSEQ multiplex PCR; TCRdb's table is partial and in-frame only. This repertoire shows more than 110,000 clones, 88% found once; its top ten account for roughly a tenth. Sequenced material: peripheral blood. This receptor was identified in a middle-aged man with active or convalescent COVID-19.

CDR3 loop: CASSGTASTYEQYF. The CDR3 DNA is TGTGCCAGTAGTGGAACAGCCTCAACCTACGAGCAGTACTTC. The chain recombines TRBV19 with TRBJ2-7; D is unresolved. The germline V gene has CDR1 LNHDA and CDR2 SQIVND (reference sequence). Trimming shortened V by 5 bases and J by 2 bases, and 13 bases separated the two germline ends. The CDR3 length is 14 residues.